Given below is one T cell receptor (beta chain) in context. Its antigen is still unknown. CDR1 and CDR2 (germline): MGHRA, YSYEKL. The CDR3 covers 14 residues. V lost 2 bases and J 1 base, leaving 8 bases between the germline ends. The data originate from a study of CD8 T cells in ankylosing spondylitis. MiXCR, run by TCRdb on the 5' RACE reads, gives a single entry per CDR3 protein. This sample has approximately 220,000 distinct CDR3 sequences; about a sixth occur once, and the top ten carry about 42%. Study results and limitations: Clones tied to disease were said to be significantly enriched in matched ankylosing spondylitis synovial fluid. For ankylosing spondylitis blood, a TCR beta motif of about eight highly homologous variants appeared characteristic.

V is TRBV4-1 and J is TRBJ1-1; D gene unclear. The specimen was blood, either unsorted or a sorted T cell fraction (not recorded which). This TCR was recovered from a male donor with ankylosing spondylitis. CDR3 bases: TGCGCCAGCAGCCAAACGTACGAGAACACTGAAGCTTTCTTT. Amino acid sequence: CASSQTYENTEAFF.